The entry below gives a single TCR beta chain sequence along with its context. Method: immunoSEQ multiplex PCR; TCRdb's copy keeps in-frame clones and lacks some. The sample lists roughly 250,000 clones, approximately 85% occurring once. The ends were cut back, 7 bases at V and 0 bases at J, with 10 bases in the middle. This CDR3 contains 14 residues. Per the germline V gene, CDR1 is MDHEN and CDR2 is SYDVKM. These data originate in a study of blood T cell repertoires in COVID-19. The rearrangement links TRBV28 to TRBJ2-1; perhaps TRBD2 as D (5 bases). This clonotype was obtained from a woman aged 25-40 years who had recovered from COVID-19. Sequencing used PBMCs or T cells enriched from blood (not recorded which). As DNA, the CDR3 is TGTGCCAGCATTCGGGGTGACTCCTACAATGAGCAGTTCTTC. This encodes CASIRGDSYNEQFF.